These T cell receptor beta chains were read from a single sample in a study of post-analysis software for immune sequencing data. TCRdb re-called the PCR reads through MiXCR, storing one row per CDR3 protein. The sample lists 650,000 to 850,000 distinct CDR3 sequences; around 42% were seen once. Sequencing input: blood. These receptors originate from a girl aged 10-17 years with multiple sclerosis. CDR3s include the opening cysteine and the closing phenylalanine or tryptophan. D genes are given only for firm matches. Not all rows give a size; the values are once, few, many and, for expanded clones, a class.

D gene,V gene,clone size,J gene,CDR3 protein,CDR3 DNA
NA,TRBV7-6,few,TRBJ2-3,CASSLGGWGSDTQYF,TGTGCCAGCAGCTTAGGAGGGTGGGGGAGCGATACGCAGTATTTT
NA,TRBV24-1,few,TRBJ2-5,CATGSAGEKEETQYF,TGTGCCACGGGTTCGGCAGGGGAGAAGGAAGAGACCCAGTACTTC
TRBD2,TRBV11-2,NA,TRBJ2-7,CASSGGLAGAYEQYF,TGTGCCAGCAGCGGGGGACTAGCGGGAGCCTACGAGCAGTACTTC
TRBD1,TRBV7-9,NA,TRBJ2-7,CASSPRTGLISTYEQYF,TGTGCCAGCAGCCCTCGGACAGGGTTAATTTCGACTTACGAGCAGTACTTC
NA,TRBV29-1,few,TRBJ2-1,CSVAREGQVNEQFF,TGCAGCGTCGCCCGCGAGGGCCAGGTCAATGAGCAGTTCTTC
NA,TRBV24-1,NA,TRBJ1-2,CATSGEGSGGYTF,TGTGCCACCAGTGGGGAAGGCTCTGGGGGCTACACCTTC
NA,TRBV28,NA,TRBJ2-7,CASSPRGIVPRGYF,TGTGCCAGCAGTCCTCGCGGGATAGTGCCGCGGGGGTACTTC
NA,TRBV12-3/TRBV12-4,few,TRBJ2-4,CASSYPRIGGQQNIQYF,TGTGCCAGCAGTTATCCCAGAATCGGGGGACAGCAAAACATTCAGTACTTC
NA,TRBV20-1,NA,TRBJ1-2,CSAPAGGNYGYTF,TGCAGTGCCCCAGCGGGGGGGAACTATGGCTACACCTTC
NA,TRBV15,once,TRBJ2-5,CATSRVKGLETQYF,TGTGCCACCAGCAGAGTTAAGGGGCTGGAGACCCAGTACTTC
TRBD2,TRBV12-3/TRBV12-4,NA,TRBJ2-5,CARMRLAVWETQYF,TGTGCCCGTATGAGGCTAGCGGTGTGGGAGACCCAGTACTTC
NA,TRBV12-3/TRBV12-4,NA,TRBJ2-5,CASSLAVGVGGTQYF,TGTGCCAGTAGTTTAGCGGTAGGAGTTGGGGGGACCCAGTACTTC